Listed here is a single TCR beta chain. The antigen remains undetermined. Specified time point: week 35, safety follow-up. Each dose delivered 300 ug of mutant IDH1 20-mer peptide subcutaneously with imiquimod. Diagnosis in the donors showed new WHO grade 3 or 4 astrocytomas that were IDH1-mutant and ATRX-lost. This sample is part of a study of a mutant IDH1 vaccine in newly diagnosed glioma. Across the study: Treated patients, averaging roughly 40 years, were roughly 62% male and about 40% female. Most patients had received both radiotherapy and temozolomide, the prior options being radiotherapy, temozolomide, or both.

Germline values: CDR1 MRHNA, CDR2 SNTAGT. The CDR3 extends over 13 amino acids. V was trimmed by 6 bases and J by 3 bases, leaving 9 bases between them. TCRdb keeps only in-frame clones here, not all; method: immunoSEQ multiplex PCR. The data show some 60,000 clones, less than 90% seen once. The source is a middle-aged man with glioma. V gene TRBV6-4 combines with J gene TRBJ1-5; D unclear. This specimen consisted of PBMCs, obtained from a glioma patient whose treatment included an IDH1 peptide vaccine. This CDR3 is CASSQAYNQPQHF. The CDR3 bases are TGTGCCAGCAGCCAGGCGTACAATCAGCCCCAGCATTTT.